This TCR beta chain emerged from a study of T cells in Graves' hyperthyroidism and ophthalmopathy. Study context: The blood sample was taken at first diagnosis, before treatment began.

CDR3 size: 16 residues. Germline values: CDR1 MNHNS, CDR2 SASEGT. Trimming removed 7 bases from V and 0 bases from J; junction bases left unmatched: 5. This clonotype has a count of ten or more. TCR beta CDR3 sequences were amplified from RNA transcripts. In the first-round RT-PCR of the TCR CDR3, the HTBI primer set was used. TCRdb re-called the multiplex PCR reads through MiXCR, storing one row per CDR3 protein. The table records 480,000 or so distinct CDR3 sequences, 13% to 15% of them present only once. J is TRBJ2-6 and V is TRBV6-1; 8 bases map to TRBD1. The TCR comes from a young woman with Graves' hyperthyroidism. Sequencing input: blood. The CDR3 protein is CASIGQGSSGANVLTF. For the CDR3, the DNA is TGTGCCAGCATAGGACAGGGAAGCTCTGGGGCCAACGTCCTGACTTTC.